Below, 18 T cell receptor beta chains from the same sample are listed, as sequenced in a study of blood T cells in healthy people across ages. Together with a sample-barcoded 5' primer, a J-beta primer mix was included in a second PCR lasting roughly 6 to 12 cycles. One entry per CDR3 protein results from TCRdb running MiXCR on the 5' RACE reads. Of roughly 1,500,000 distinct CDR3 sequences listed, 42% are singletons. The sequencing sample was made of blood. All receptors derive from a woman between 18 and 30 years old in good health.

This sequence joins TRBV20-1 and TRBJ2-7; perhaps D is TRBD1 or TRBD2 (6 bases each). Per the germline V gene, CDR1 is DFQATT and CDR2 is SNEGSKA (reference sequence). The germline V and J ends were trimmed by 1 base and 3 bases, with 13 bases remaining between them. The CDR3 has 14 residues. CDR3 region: CSARAGETGYEQYF. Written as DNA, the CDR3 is TGCAGTGCTAGAGCGGGGGAGACAGGCTACGAGCAGTACTTC.

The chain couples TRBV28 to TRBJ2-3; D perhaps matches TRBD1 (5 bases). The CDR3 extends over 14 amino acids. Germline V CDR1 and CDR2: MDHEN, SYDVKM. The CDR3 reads CVSGTGPSTDTQYF. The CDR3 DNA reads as TGTGTCAGTGGTACAGGCCCTAGCACAGATACGCAGTATTTT.

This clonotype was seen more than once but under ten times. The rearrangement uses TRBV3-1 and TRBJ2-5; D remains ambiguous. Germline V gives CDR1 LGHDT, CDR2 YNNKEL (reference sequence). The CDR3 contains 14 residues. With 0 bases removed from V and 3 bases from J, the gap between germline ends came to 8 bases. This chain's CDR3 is CASSQEGGEETQYF. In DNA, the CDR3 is TGTGCCAGCAGCCAAGAAGGCGGAGAAGAGACCCAGTACTTC.

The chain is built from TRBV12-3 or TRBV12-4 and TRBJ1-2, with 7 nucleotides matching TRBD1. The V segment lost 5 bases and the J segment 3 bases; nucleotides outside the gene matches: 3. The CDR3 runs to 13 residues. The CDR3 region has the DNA TGTGCCAGCAGTGGACAGGCGTACTATGGCTACACCTTC. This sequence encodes CASSGQAYYGYTF.

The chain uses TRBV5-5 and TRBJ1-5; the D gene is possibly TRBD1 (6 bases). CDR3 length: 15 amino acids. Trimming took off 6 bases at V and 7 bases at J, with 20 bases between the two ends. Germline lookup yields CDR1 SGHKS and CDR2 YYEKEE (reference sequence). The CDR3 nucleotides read TGTGCCAGCAACAGAACGGACAGCCGAACCCAGCCCCAGCATTTT. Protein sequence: CASNRTDSRTQPQHF. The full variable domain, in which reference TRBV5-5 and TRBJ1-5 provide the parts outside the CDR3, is DAGVTQSPTHLIKTRGQQVTLRCSPISGHKSVSWYQQVLGQGPQFIFQYYEKEERGRGNFPDRFSARQFPNYSSELNVNALLLGDSALYLCASNRTDSRTQPQHFGDGTRLSIL.

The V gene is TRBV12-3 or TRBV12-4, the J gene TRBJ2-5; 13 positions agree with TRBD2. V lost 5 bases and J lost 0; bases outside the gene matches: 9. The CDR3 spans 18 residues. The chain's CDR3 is CASSPNPGLAGDQETQYF. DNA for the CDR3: TGTGCCAGCAGTCCGAACCCAGGACTAGCGGGGGACCAAGAGACCCAGTACTTC.

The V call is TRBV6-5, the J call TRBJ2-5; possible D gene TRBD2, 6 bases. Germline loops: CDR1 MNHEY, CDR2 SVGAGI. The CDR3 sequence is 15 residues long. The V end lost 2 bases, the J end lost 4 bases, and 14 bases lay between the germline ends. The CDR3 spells CASSYLFRGLETQYF. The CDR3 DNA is TGTGCCAGCAGTTACCTTTTTCGGGGGTTAGAGACCCAGTACTTC.

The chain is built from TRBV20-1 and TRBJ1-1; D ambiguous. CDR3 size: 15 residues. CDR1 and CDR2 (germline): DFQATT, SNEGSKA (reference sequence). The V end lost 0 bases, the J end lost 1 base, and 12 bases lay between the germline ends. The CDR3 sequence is CSARDYYISNTEAFF. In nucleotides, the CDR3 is TGCAGTGCTAGAGATTACTACATATCGAACACTGAAGCTTTCTTT.

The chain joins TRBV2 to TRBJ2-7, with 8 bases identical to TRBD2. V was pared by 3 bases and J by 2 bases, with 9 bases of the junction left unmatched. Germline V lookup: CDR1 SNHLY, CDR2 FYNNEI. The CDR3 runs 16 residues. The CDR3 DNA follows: TGTGCCAGCAGTGATAGCCAGCGGGAGATCACCTACGAGCAGTACTTC. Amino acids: CASSDSQREITYEQYF.

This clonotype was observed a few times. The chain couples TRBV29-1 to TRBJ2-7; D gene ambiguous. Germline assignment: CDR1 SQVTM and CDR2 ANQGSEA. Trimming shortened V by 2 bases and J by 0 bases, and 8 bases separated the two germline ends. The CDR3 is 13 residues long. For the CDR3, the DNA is TGCAGCGTTGAATGGCACAGCTCCTACGAGCAGTACTTC. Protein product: CSVEWHSSYEQYF.

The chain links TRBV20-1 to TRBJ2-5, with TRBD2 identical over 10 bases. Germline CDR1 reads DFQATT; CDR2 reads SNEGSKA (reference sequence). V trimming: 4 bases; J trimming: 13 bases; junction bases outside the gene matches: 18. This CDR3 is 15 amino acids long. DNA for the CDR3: TGCAGTGCTATTTACACGGGAGCGGGGGGGCCCCTGCTGTACTTC. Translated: CSAIYTGAGGPLLYF.

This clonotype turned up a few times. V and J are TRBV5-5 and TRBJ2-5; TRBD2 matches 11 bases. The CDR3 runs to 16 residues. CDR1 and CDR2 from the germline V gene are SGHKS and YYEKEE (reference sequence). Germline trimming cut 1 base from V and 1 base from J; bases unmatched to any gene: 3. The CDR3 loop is CASSLIGTSGQETQYF. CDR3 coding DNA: TGTGCCAGCAGCTTGATCGGGACTAGCGGCCAAGAGACCCAGTACTTC.

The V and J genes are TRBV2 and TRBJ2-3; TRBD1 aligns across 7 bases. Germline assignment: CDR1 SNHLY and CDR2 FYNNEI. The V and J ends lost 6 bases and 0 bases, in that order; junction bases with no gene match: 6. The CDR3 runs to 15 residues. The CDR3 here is CASSAQGISTDTQYF. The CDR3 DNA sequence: TGTGCCAGCAGCGCACAGGGGATTAGCACAGATACGCAGTATTTT.

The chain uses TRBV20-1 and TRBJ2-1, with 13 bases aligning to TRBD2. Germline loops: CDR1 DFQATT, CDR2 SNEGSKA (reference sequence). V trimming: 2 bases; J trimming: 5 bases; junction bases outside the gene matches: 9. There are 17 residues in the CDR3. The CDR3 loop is CSARKTSGGAMDNEQFF. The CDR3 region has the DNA TGCAGTGCTAGAAAAACTAGCGGGGGGGCGATGGACAATGAGCAGTTCTTC.

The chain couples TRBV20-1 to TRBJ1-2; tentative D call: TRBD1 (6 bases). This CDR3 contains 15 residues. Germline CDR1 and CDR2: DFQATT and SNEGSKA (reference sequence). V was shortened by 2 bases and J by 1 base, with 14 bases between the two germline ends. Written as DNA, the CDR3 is TGCAGTGCTAGACCCATAGTAGGGGGTAACTATGGCTACACCTTC. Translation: CSARPIVGGNYGYTF.

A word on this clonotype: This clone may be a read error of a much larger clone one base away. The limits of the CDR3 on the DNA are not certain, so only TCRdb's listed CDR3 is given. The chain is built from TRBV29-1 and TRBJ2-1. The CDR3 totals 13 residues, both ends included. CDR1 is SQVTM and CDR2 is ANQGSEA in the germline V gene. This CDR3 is CSVGQGSYNERFF.

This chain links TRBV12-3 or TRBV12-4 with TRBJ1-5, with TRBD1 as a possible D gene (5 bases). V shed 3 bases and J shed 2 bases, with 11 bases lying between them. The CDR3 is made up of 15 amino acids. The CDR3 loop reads CASSFQGCGNQPQHF. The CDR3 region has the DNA TGTGCCAGCAGTTTCCAGGGCTGCGGCAATCAGCCCCAGCATTTT.

Here the CDR3 DNA reads TGCGCCAGCAGCCAAGGGTTGGGACCTCAGCCCCAGCATTTT. It encodes CASSQGLGPQPQHF. The rearrangement links TRBV4-1 to TRBJ1-5, with D possibly matching TRBD1 (5 bases). CDR1 MGHRA and CDR2 YSYEKL come from the germline V gene. CDR3 size: 14 residues. Trimming stripped 1 base from V and 6 bases from J, with 10 bases between.